Shown below are 10 T cell receptor beta chains from a single sample sequenced in a study of shared clonotypes between healthy human individuals. Measured with immunoSEQ multiplex PCR; TCRdb has only the in-frame clones, and not every one. The sample holds nearly 1 million clones, about three quarters seen once. Source material: memory CD4+ T cells sorted from blood. Sample subset: CD45RA-negative fraction. These receptors all stem from a man between 18 and 35 years old in good health.

This chain links TRBV7-9 with TRBJ1-6; D gene unclear. The CDR3 sequence is 16 residues long. V dropped 0 bases and J dropped 6 bases, with 12 bases sitting between them. Germline-derived CDR1 and CDR2 are SEHNR and FQNEAQ (reference sequence). As DNA, the CDR3 is TGTGCCAGCAGCTTAGCGTCCATGGTCCTTAATTCACCCCTCCACTTT. Translated: CASSLASMVLNSPLHF.

This clone occurred a few times. The chain links TRBV5-1 to TRBJ2-2; D call uncertain. Trimming took off 0 bases at V and 7 bases at J, with 13 bases between the two ends. This CDR3 comprises 15 residues. Germline-derived CDR1 and CDR2 are SGHRS and YFSETQ. CDR3 amino acids: CASSLADGVGGELFF. Here the CDR3 DNA reads TGCGCCAGCAGCTTGGCCGATGGGGTTGGCGGGGAGCTGTTTTTT. Combining the CDR3 with reference TRBV5-1 and TRBJ2-2 gives the whole variable domain KAGVTQTPRYLIKTRGQQVTLSCSPISGHRSVSWYQQTPGQGLQFLFEYFSETQRNKGNFPGRFSGRQFSNSRSEMNVSTLELGDSALYLCASSLADGVGGELFFGEGSRLTVL.

The chain employs TRBV19 and TRBJ1-5; no clear D. This CDR3 has 14 amino acids. The germline V gene has CDR1 LNHDA and CDR2 SQIVND (reference sequence). V was trimmed by 0 bases and J by 4 bases, leaving 7 bases between them. CDR3 in DNA: TGTGCCAGTAGTATAGACAAGAAGAATCAGCCCCAGCATTTT. Translating gives CASSIDKKNQPQHF.

Remarks on this clone: This likely came from a read error, as a far larger clone is one base away. This specimen includes other DNA sequences encoding the same CDR3. The V and J genes are TRBV7-2 and TRBJ1-1, with D unclear. The CDR3 is made up of 13 amino acids. Trimming pared 1 base from V and 1 base from J, leaving 4 bases between. Germline CDR1 and CDR2: SGHTA and FQGNSA. Here the CDR3 DNA reads TGTGCCAGCAGCTTAGACAGGAACACTGAAGCTTTCTTT. The encoded protein is CASSLDRNTEAFF.

The rearrangement links TRBV19 to TRBJ2-7; D is perhaps TRBD1 or TRBD2 (5 bases each). In germline, CDR1 is LNHDA, CDR2 SQIVND (reference sequence). The CDR3 covers 15 residues. The V gene lost 6 bases and the J gene lost 3 bases, with 18 bases spanning the gap. In DNA, the CDR3 is TGTGCCAGTAGACCGCACGCCGGGACCGTCTACGAGCAGTACTTC. This encodes CASRPHAGTVYEQYF.

The table lists this clone with many counts. The V gene is TRBV30, the J gene TRBJ1-1; a weak D match, TRBD1 (5 bases). CDR1 GTSNPN and CDR2 SVGIG come from the germline V gene (reference sequence). V dropped 0 bases and J dropped 0 bases, with 20 bases sitting between them. The CDR3 consists of 18 residues. This CDR3 is CAWSVKRRGVRMNTEAFF. The CDR3 region has the DNA TGTGCCTGGAGTGTAAAGCGGCGGGGGGTGAGAATGAACACTGAAGCTTTCTTT. The whole variable domain, remainder taken from reference TRBV30 and TRBJ1-1, is SQTIHQWPATLVQPVGSPLSLECTVEGTSNPNLYWYRQAAGRGLQLLFYSVGIGQISSEVPQNLSASRPQDRQFILSSKKLLLSDSGFYLCAWSVKRRGVRMNTEAFFGQGTRLTVV.

The chain couples TRBV28 to TRBJ2-1; a possible D gene is TRBD1 (6 bases). Germline values: CDR1 MDHEN, CDR2 SYDVKM. CDR3 length: 16 residues. Trimming removed 8 bases at V and 6 bases at J, with 23 bases between. DNA of the CDR3: TGTGCCAGCCGATCCTCCGTTGGCCAGGGGCGCAATGAGCAGTTCTTC. Translation: CASRSSVGQGRNEQFF.

The rearrangement uses TRBV6-6 and TRBJ2-1, with 7 bases that match TRBD2. The J segment lost 0 bases and the V segment lost 6 bases, leaving 5 bases of the junction unmatched. The CDR3 covers 15 residues. Germline V gene sequence: CDR1 MNHNY, CDR2 SVGAGI (reference sequence). The CDR3 region has the DNA TGTGCCAGCAGCGCCGGGACTAACTCCTACAATGAGCAGTTCTTC. The encoded protein is CASSAGTNSYNEQFF.

The sample holds a few counts of this clone. The J gene is TRBJ1-5, the V gene TRBV7-9, with D possibly matching TRBD1 (5 bases). CDR3 length: 14 amino acids. The V end lost 11 bases, the J end lost 3 bases, and 17 bases lay between the germline ends. The germline V gene encodes CDR1 SEHNR and CDR2 FQNEAQ (reference sequence). The chain's CDR3 is CAGSSDSFNQPQHF. The CDR3 DNA sequence: TGTGCCGGATCTTCTGACAGTTTCAATCAGCCCCAGCATTTT.

The chain employs TRBV4-3 and TRBJ2-2; no firm D call. Between the trimmed V and J ends, which lost 0 bases and 3 bases, there was a span of 8 bases. The CDR3 is made up of 15 amino acids. From germline, CDR1 is LGHNA and CDR2 YSLEER. CDR3 in amino acids: CASSQEGIHTGELFF. The DNA of the CDR3 is TGCGCCAGCAGCCAAGAAGGGATTCACACCGGGGAGCTGTTTTTT.